This passage covers 10 T cell receptor beta chains from one sample sequenced in a study of cytomegalovirus exposure and HLA in healthy donors (dated by TCRdb to about 2017). Library preparation employed the immunoSEQ multiplex PCR assay. A mixture of 60 forward primers for TCR Vbeta segments and 13 reverse primers for TCR Jbeta segments was used in the multiplex PCR. This is the immuneACCESS table as TCRdb keeps it, with only in-frame sequences that have V and J called. A part of the clones is gone; compared with another copy, unresolved V genes explain less than half, and the rest is unexplained. This sample gives 210,000 or so clones in total; around four fifths of them show up just once. The ten largest clones capture 9.5% to 13% of the sample. Material: PBMCs. Receptors originate from a woman in her 50s in good health and CMV-seropositive.

This chain uses TRBV11-2 with TRBJ2-3; 10 nucleotides align to TRBD2. Germline CDR1 and CDR2: SGHAT and FQNNGV. The CDR3 is 16 amino acids. Trimming took 0 bases from V and 7 from J; bases not matched to a gene: 7. The CDR3: CASSLESGGAFYTQYF. The CDR3 region has the DNA TGTGCCAGCAGCTTAGAGAGCGGGGGGGCCTTCTATACGCAGTATTTT.

The rearrangement links TRBV10-3 to TRBJ1-2; TRBD1 matches at 7 bases. J was trimmed by 2 bases and V by 0 bases; bases with no gene match: 0. Germline CDR1 reads ENHRY; CDR2 reads SYGVKD. The CDR3 covers 14 residues. This CDR3 reads CAISESTGNYGYTF. CDR3 bases: TGTGCCATCAGTGAGTCGACAGGGAACTATGGCTACACCTTC.

The V call is TRBV6-5, the J call TRBJ2-5, with D maybe TRBD1 (6 bases). V was shortened by 5 bases and J by 1 base, with 14 bases between the two germline ends. Per germline, CDR1 MNHEY and CDR2 SVGAGI. The CDR3 spans 15 residues. The CDR3 loop is CASSRHIRGQETQYF. CDR3 coding DNA: TGTGCCAGCAGTCGTCACATCAGGGGCCAAGAGACCCAGTACTTC.

This chain uses TRBV19 with TRBJ2-1, with 8 bases aligning to TRBD1. The germline gives CDR1 LNHDA, CDR2 SQIVND (reference sequence). The V segment lost 10 bases and the J segment 5 bases; nucleotides outside the gene matches: 10. CDR3 size: 14 residues. As DNA, the CDR3 is TGTGCCACCCTGGACAGGGCTAAAAACAATGAGCAGTTCTTC. This gives the protein CATLDRAKNNEQFF.

J is TRBJ1-3 and V is TRBV11-2, with D unresolved. The V gene lost 1 base and the J gene lost 0 bases, with 7 bases spanning the gap. Germline CDR1 reads SGHAT; CDR2 reads FQNNGV. This CDR3 spans 15 amino acids. The CDR3 loop is CASSLGPGSGNTIYF. CDR3 coding DNA: TGTGCCAGCAGCTTAGGGCCTGGCTCTGGAAACACCATATATTTT.

The chain employs TRBV30 and TRBJ1-6; D is unresolved. The V gene's germline CDR1 is GTSNPN and CDR2 SVGIG (reference sequence). This CDR3 has 15 amino acids. With 1 base removed from V and 2 bases from J, the gap between germline ends came to 9 bases. In DNA form, the CDR3 reads TGTGCCTGGAGTGGCCCGGGAGCCTATAATTCACCCCTCCACTTT. Translating it yields CAWSGPGAYNSPLHF.

The rearrangement uses TRBV18 and TRBJ1-2, with 10 bases aligning to TRBD1. The ends lost 3 bases at V and 3 bases at J; junction bases unmatched: 4. Germline-derived CDR1 and CDR2 are KGHSH and LQKENI. CDR3 length equals 15 residues. The CDR3 region has the DNA TGTGCCAGCTCACCCGACAGGGGGCTAGACTATGGCTACACCTTC. It is translated as CASSPDRGLDYGYTF. The full variable domain, completed using reference TRBV18 and TRBJ1-2, is NAGVMQNPRHLVRRRGQEARLRCSPMKGHSHVYWYRQLPEEGLKFMVYLQKENIIDESGMPKERFSAEFPKEGPSILRIQQVVRGDSAAYFCASSPDRGLDYGYTFGSGTRLTVV.

This clone was found once. This chain joins TRBV30 and TRBJ1-2, with D unclear. The CDR3 is 13 residues long. The V end was cut by 2 bases, the J end by 6 bases, with 13 bases between. Germline assignment: CDR1 GTSNPN and CDR2 SVGIG (reference sequence). The chain's CDR3 is CAWSPAQLHGYTF. The DNA for the CDR3 is TGTGCCTGGAGTCCTGCCCAGTTACATGGCTACACCTTC.

A single count supports this clone. J is TRBJ1-2 and V is TRBV25-1; the D gene is possibly TRBD1 (5 bases). Trimming removed 3 bases at V and 6 bases at J, with 11 bases between. This CDR3 is built from 13 residues. Germline lookup yields CDR1 MGHDK and CDR2 SYGVNS. CDR3 nucleotide sequence: TGTGCCAGCAGTGATCAGGGAAAGGATGGCTACACCTTC. Translating it yields CASSDQGKDGYTF.

The genes are TRBV30 and TRBJ1-2, with D unclear. This CDR3 comprises 15 residues. Germline CDR1 reads GTSNPN; CDR2 reads SVGIG (reference sequence). With 0 bases removed from V and 2 bases from J, the gap between germline ends came to 13 bases. CDR3 sequence: CAWSVPSEVNYGYTF. CDR3 nucleotide sequence: TGTGCCTGGAGTGTACCCTCGGAGGTCAACTATGGCTACACCTTC.